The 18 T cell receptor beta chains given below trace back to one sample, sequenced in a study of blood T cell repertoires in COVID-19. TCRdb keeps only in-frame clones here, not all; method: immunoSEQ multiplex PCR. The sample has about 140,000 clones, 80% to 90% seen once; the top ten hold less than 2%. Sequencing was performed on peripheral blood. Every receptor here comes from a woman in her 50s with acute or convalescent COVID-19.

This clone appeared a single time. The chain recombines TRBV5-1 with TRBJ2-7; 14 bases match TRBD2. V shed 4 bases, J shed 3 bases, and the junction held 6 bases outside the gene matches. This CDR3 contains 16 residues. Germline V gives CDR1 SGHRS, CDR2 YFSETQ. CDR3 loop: CASSTGLAGVVYEQYF. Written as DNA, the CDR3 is TGCGCCAGCAGCACGGGACTAGCGGGAGTAGTCTACGAGCAGTACTTC. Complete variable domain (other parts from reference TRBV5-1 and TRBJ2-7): KAGVTQTPRYLIKTRGQQVTLSCSPISGHRSVSWYQQTPGQGLQFLFEYFSETQRNKGNFPGRFSGRQFSNSRSEMNVSTLELGDSALYLCASSTGLAGVVYEQYFGPGTRLTVT.

Here the CDR3 reads CASSVVSQETQYF. DNA for the CDR3: TGTGCCAGCAGTGTAGTAAGTCAAGAGACCCAGTACTTC. V is TRBV2 and J is TRBJ2-5; the D is unclear. The CDR3 loop spans 13 amino acids. The germline V gene encodes CDR1 SNHLY and CDR2 FYNNEI. Trimming removed 4 bases from V and 2 bases from J, with 8 bases in between.

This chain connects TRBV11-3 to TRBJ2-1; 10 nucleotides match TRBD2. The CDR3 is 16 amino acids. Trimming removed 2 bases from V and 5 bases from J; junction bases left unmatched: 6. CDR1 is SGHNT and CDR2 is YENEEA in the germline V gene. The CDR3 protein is CASSLTLAGADNEQFF. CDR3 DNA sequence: TGTGCCAGCAGCTTAACGCTAGCGGGGGCTGACAATGAGCAGTTCTTC.

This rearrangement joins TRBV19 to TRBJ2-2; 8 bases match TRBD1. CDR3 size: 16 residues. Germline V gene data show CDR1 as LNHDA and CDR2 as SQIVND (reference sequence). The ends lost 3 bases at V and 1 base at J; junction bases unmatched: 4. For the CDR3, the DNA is TGTGCCAGTAGTATTACAGGGGGTAGGAACACCGGGGAGCTGTTTTTT. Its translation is CASSITGGRNTGELFF. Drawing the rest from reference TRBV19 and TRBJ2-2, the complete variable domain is DGGITQSPKYLFRKEGQNVTLSCEQNLNHDAMYWYRQDPGQGLRLIYYSQIVNDFQKGDIAEGYSVSREKKESFPLTVTSAQKNPTAFYLCASSITGGRNTGELFFGEGSRLTVL.

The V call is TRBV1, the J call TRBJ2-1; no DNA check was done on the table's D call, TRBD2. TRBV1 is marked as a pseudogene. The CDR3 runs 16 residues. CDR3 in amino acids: CTSSQGDCYSYNEQFF. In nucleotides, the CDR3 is TGCACCAGCAGCCAAGGAGACTGTTACTCCTACAATGAGCAGTTCTTC.

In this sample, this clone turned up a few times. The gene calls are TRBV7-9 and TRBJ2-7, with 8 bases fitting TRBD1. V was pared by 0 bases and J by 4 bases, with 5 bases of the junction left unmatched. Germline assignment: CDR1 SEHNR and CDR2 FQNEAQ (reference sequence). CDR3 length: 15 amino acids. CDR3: CASSLAPRGLYEQYF. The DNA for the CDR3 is TGTGCCAGCAGCTTAGCGCCCAGGGGGCTGTACGAGCAGTACTTC.

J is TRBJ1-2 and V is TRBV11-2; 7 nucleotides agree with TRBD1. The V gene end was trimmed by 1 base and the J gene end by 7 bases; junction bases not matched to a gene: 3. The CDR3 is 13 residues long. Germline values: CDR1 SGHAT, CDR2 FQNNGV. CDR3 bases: TGTGCCAGCAGCTTAGGAAGGGGGCCTGGCTACACCTTC. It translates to CASSLGRGPGYTF.

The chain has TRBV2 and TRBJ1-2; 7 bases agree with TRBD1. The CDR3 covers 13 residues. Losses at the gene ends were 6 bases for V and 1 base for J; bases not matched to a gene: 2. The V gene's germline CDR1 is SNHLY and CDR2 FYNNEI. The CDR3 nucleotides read TGTGCCAGCAGGGGACAGTTTAACTATGGCTACACCTTC. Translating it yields CASRGQFNYGYTF. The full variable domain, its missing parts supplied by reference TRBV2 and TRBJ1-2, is EPEVTQTPSHQVTQMGQEVILRCVPISNHLYFYWYRQILGQKVEFLVSFYNNEISEKSEIFDDQFSVERPDGSNFTLKIRSTKLEDSAMYFCASRGQFNYGYTFGSGTRLTVV.

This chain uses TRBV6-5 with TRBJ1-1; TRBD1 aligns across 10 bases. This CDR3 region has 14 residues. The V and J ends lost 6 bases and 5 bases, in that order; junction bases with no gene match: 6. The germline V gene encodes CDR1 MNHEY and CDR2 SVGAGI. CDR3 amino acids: CASSADRGPTEAFF. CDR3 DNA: TGTGCCAGCAGCGCAGACAGGGGGCCTACTGAAGCTTTCTTT.

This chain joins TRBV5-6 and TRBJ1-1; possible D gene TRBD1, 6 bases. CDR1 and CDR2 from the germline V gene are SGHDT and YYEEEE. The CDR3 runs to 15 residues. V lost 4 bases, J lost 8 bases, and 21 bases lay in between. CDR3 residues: CASSPWGGAWLEAFF. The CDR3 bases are TGTGCCAGCAGCCCCTGGGGGGGCGCGTGGTTGGAAGCTTTCTTT.

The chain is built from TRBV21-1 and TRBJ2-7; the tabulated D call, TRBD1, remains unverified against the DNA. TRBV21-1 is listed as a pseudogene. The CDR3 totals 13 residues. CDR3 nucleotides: TGTGCCAAGCCGGGACAGGGAATCCACGAGCAGTACTTC. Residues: CAKPGQGIHEQYF.

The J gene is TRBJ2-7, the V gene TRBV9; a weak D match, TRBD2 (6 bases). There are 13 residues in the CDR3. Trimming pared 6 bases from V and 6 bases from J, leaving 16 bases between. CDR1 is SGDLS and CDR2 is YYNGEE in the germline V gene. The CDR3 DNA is TGTGCCAGCACCCCGGTACCCGGGGGCGAGCAGTACTTC. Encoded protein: CASTPVPGGEQYF.

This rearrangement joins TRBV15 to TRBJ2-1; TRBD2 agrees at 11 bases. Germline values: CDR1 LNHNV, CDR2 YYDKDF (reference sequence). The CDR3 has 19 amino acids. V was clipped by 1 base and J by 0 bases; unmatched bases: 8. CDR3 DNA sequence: TGTGCCACCAGCAGAGCCGGCCTAGCGGGAGGCCGCTCCTACAATGAGCAGTTCTTC. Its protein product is CATSRAGLAGGRSYNEQFF.

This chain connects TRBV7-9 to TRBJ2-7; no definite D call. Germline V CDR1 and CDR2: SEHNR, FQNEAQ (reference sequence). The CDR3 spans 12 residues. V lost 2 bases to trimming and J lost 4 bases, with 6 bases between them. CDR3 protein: CASSLLGYEQYF. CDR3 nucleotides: TGTGCCAGCAGCTTACTCGGGTACGAGCAGTACTTC.

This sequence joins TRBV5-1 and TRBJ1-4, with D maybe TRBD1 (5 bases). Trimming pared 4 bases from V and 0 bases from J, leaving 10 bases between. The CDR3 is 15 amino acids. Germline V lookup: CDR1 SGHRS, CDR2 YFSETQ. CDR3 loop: CASSLGGPTNEKLFF. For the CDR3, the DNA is TGCGCCAGCAGCCTCGGGGGTCCAACTAATGAAAAACTGTTTTTT.

CDR3 DNA: TGCGCCAGCAGCGCTGTAGCGTACTCCTACAATGAGCAGTTCTTC. Translating it yields CASSAVAYSYNEQFF. This sequence joins TRBV5-1 and TRBJ2-1, with D perhaps matching TRBD2 (5 bases). There are 15 residues in the CDR3. The germline V and J ends were trimmed by 4 bases and 0 bases, with 11 bases remaining between them. CDR1 is SGHRS, CDR2 YFSETQ, per germline.

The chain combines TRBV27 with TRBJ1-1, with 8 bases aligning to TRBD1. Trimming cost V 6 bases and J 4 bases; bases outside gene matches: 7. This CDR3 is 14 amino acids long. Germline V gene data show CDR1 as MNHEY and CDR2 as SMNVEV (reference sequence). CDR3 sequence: CASRLGQGGTEAFF. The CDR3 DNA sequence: TGTGCCAGCAGGCTTGGACAGGGAGGCACTGAAGCTTTCTTT.

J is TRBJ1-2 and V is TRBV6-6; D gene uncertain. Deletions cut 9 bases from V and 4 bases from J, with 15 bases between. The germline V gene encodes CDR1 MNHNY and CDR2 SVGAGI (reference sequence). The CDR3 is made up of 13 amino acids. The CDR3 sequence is CARSRETFYGYTF. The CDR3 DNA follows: TGTGCCAGATCTCGGGAGACCTTCTATGGCTACACCTTC.